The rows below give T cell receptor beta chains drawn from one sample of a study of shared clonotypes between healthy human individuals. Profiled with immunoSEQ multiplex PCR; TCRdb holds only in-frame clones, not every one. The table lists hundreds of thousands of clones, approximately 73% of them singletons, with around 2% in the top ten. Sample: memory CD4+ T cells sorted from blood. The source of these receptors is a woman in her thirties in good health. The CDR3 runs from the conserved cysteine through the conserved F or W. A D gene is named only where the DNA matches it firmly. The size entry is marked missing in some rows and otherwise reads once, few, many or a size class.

TGCGCCAGCAGCTGGGAAGACACAGGGCACGAGCAGTACTTC	CASSWEDTGHEQYF	.	.	TRBV5-1	TRBJ2-7
TGTGCCAGCAGCTTCACTAGCGGGGGCGAGAGGGCTACGCAGTATTTT	CASSFTSGGERATQYF	TRBD2	few	TRBV11-2	TRBJ2-3
TGTGCCAGCAGTTTCCGCGGGACAGGGTACTACGAGCAGTACTTC	CASSFRGTGYYEQYF	TRBD1	.	TRBV27	TRBJ2-7
TGCAGCGTTGCTTCGAGACTAGCGGTCCAAGAGACCCAGTACTTC	CSVASRLAVQETQYF	TRBD2	few	TRBV29-1	TRBJ2-5
TGTGCCAGCAGCTCGGGACAGGGGTACGAGACCCAGTACTTC	CASSSGQGYETQYF	TRBD1	.	TRBV11-2	TRBJ2-5
TGTGCCAGCAGTGTAGGACGGTCTGAAGCTTTCTTT	CASSVGRSEAFF	.	.	TRBV28	TRBJ1-1
TGTGCCAGCGAAAGGCGGGCAGAGAATAGCTACGAGCAGTACTTC	CASERRAENSYEQYF	.	once	TRBV5-4	TRBJ2-7
TGTGCCAGCTCGGGGCACGAGACCCAGTACTTC	CASSGHETQYF	.	.	TRBV14	TRBJ2-5
TGTGCCAGTAGTATCTCGGAAGTGCAGTACTTC	CASSISEVQYF	.	.	TRBV19	TRBJ2-7
TGTGCCAGCAGCGCAATGCTAGCCTCCAGCACAGATACGCAGTATTTT	CASSAMLASSTDTQYF	.	many	TRBV5-4	TRBJ2-3
TGCGCCAGCAGCTTGAACCGCCCAAGCACAGATACGCAGTATTTT	CASSLNRPSTDTQYF	.	.	TRBV5-1	TRBJ2-3
TGTGCCAGCAGACGACCGGGACTAGCGGAAATCCAAGAGACCCAGTACTTC	CASRRPGLAEIQETQYF	TRBD2	.	TRBV7-9	TRBJ2-5
TGTGCCAGCAGCTCCTGGGGGTGGCAGGGGAACACAGATACGCAGTATTTT	CASSSWGWQGNTDTQYF	.	.	TRBV27	TRBJ2-3
TGTGCCAGCAGCCCATCACAGGGGTCTGAGACCCAGTACTTC	CASSPSQGSETQYF	TRBD1	.	TRBV7-3	TRBJ2-5
TGTGCCAGCAGCGAACAGGACAGGCGCAATCAGCCCCAGCATTTT	CASSEQDRRNQPQHF	TRBD1	.	TRBV5-8	TRBJ1-5
TGTGCCAGCAGCATACCGGGGTCTAGGGGTGAAGCTTTCTTT	CASSIPGSRGEAFF	.	.	TRBV5-4	TRBJ1-1
TGTGCCAGCAGTTCCGACTCAGGGATAGGAGGAAACACCATATATTTT	CASSSDSGIGGNTIYF	.	.	TRBV27	TRBJ1-3
TGTGCCAGCTCACCAAGGGTCAAAGCGGGCAACACTGAAGCTTTCTTT	CASSPRVKAGNTEAFF	.	.	TRBV18	TRBJ1-1
TGTGCCACCCTCCGGGCTACCTACGAGCAGTACTTC	CATLRATYEQYF	.	.	TRBV28	TRBJ2-7
TGTGCCAGCAAGGAGGAGGGGGCGCAAAACACTGAAGCTTTCTTT	CASKEEGAQNTEAFF	TRBD1	few	TRBV28	TRBJ1-1
TGTGCCAGCAGTTTAGCGGCAGGGGCTTGGAACACTGAAGCTTTCTTT	CASSLAAGAWNTEAFF	.	.	TRBV27	TRBJ1-1
TGTGCCAGTAGTATAGCCGGGGTTGGTGAGCAGTTCTTC	CASSIAGVGEQFF	.	once	TRBV19	TRBJ2-1
TGTGCCAGCAGCCACCGGGACAGCCTGAGGGGCTACACCTTC	CASSHRDSLRGYTF	TRBD1	few	TRBV4-2	TRBJ1-2
TGTGCCTGGAGTGCAGTCCCGGGGAACACAGATACGCAGTATTTT	CAWSAVPGNTDTQYF	.	.	TRBV30	TRBJ2-3
TGTGCCAGCAGTGCCCGGGAGGGCCGATTATACGAGCAGTACTTC	CASSAREGRLYEQYF	TRBD2	.	TRBV2	TRBJ2-7
TGCGCCAGCAGCTTTCAGGGGGATGAGCAGTTCTTC	CASSFQGDEQFF	TRBD1	once	TRBV5-1	TRBJ2-1
TGTGCCAGCAGTTTGGGAAGGAACCGGTATCAGCCCCAGCATTTT	CASSLGRNRYQPQHF	.	.	TRBV28	TRBJ1-5
TGTGCCAGCAGCTCCCAACCTCCCTCGACTAGCGGAAGCTCCTACAATGAGCAGTTCTTC	CASSSQPPSTSGSSYNEQFF	TRBD2	.	TRBV7-6	TRBJ2-1
TGTGCCAGCAGTGATGGACAGGGGAACACTGAAGCTTTCTTT	CASSDGQGNTEAFF	TRBD1	few	TRBV6-5	TRBJ1-1
TGCAGCGTTGCGGGGTTCGGGGAGACCCAGTACTTC	CSVAGFGETQYF	.	.	TRBV29-1	TRBJ2-5
TGCGCCAGCAGTCTAGAGACCTACAATGAGCAGTTCTTC	CASSLETYNEQFF	.	.	TRBV5-1	TRBJ2-1
TGTGCCAGCCGTCCGAGGACAACACCTTCCTACGAGCAGTACTTC	CASRPRTTPSYEQYF	.	few	TRBV27	TRBJ2-7
TGTGCCAGCAGCTTGGGTCAGGGTGGCTTCGAGCAGTACTTC	CASSLGQGGFEQYF	.	few	TRBV7-8	TRBJ2-7
TGTGCCAGCAGCTTAGTCGTTGCGGCGGGAGGGCACGAGCAGTACTTC	CASSLVVAAGGHEQYF	TRBD2	.	TRBV7-2	TRBJ2-7
TGCGCCAGCAGCTTGAATCTAGCGGGCTCCTACAATGAGCAGTTCTTC	CASSLNLAGSYNEQFF	TRBD2	.	TRBV5-1	TRBJ2-1
TGTGCCAGCAGTTACGAGGGGGGGACAGGGTTCTACACCTTC	CASSYEGGTGFYTF	TRBD1	.	TRBV6-5	TRBJ1-2
TGTGCCAGCAGCCCAGGGGGCAGGAGATACAATGAGCAGTTCTTC	CASSPGGRRYNEQFF	TRBD1	.	TRBV11-2	TRBJ2-1
TGTGCCAGCAGTTTTCACTCTGAAAAACTGTTTTTT	CASSFHSEKLFF	.	.	TRBV28	TRBJ1-4
TGTGCCAGCAGTGCAGGGACAAGCTACGAGCAGTACTTC	CASSAGTSYEQYF	.	once	TRBV28	TRBJ2-7
TGCGCCAGCAGCCCGGCAGGGGCTCGGGCCGGGGAGCTGTTTTTT	CASSPAGARAGELFF	.	.	TRBV5-1	TRBJ2-2
TGTGCCAGCAGGCGATACCGGGACAGGGCCTTTTGGGCTGAAGCTTTCTTT	CASRRYRDRAFWAEAFF	.	.	TRBV21-1	TRBJ1-1
TGTGCCAGCAGCAACAGGGGCGGGGAAAAACTGTTTTTT	CASSNRGGEKLFF	TRBD1	.	TRBV2	TRBJ1-4
TGTGCCAGCAGCCCCCCACCCGGGAGGAACTCCTACAATGAGCAGTTCTTC	CASSPPPGRNSYNEQFF	TRBD2	.	TRBV5-4	TRBJ2-1
TGTGCCAGCAGCCGTAGGGGGACAGAATCAACGTACGAGCAGTACTTC	CASSRRGTESTYEQYF	TRBD1	.	TRBV11-2	TRBJ2-7
TGTGCCAGCAGCTCTCACACAGGGGGCACCGGGGAGCTGTTTTTT	CASSSHTGGTGELFF	TRBD1	.	TRBV6-5	TRBJ2-2
TGCGCCAGCAGCTTGACAGGGGATAGGAACACCATATATTTT	CASSLTGDRNTIYF	TRBD1	.	TRBV5-1	TRBJ1-3
TGTGCCAGCAGTTCGGCAGGGAGCAGCAATCAGCCCCAGCATTTT	CASSSAGSSNQPQHF	.	.	TRBV28	TRBJ1-5
TGTGCCAGCAGCTTCCCCCAGAGTGAAAAACTGTTTTTT	CASSFPQSEKLFF	.	few	TRBV7-9	TRBJ1-4
TGTGCCAGCAGCCTCTTGTGGGAGGGCCGCTACGAGCAGTACTTC	CASSLLWEGRYEQYF	TRBD2	.	TRBV6-6	TRBJ2-7
TGCGCCAGCAGCTTGGGGGACAGGGATAGTGGTGAGCAGTTCTTC	CASSLGDRDSGEQFF	TRBD1	many	TRBV5-1	TRBJ2-1
TGTGCCAGCAACCTACTAGCGGTAGCCAAAAACATTCAGTACTTC	CASNLLAVAKNIQYF	TRBD2	once	TRBV2	TRBJ2-4
TGTGCCAGCTCACAGCGGACGACTGAAGCTTTCTTT	CASSQRTTEAFF	.	.	TRBV18	TRBJ1-1
TGTGCCAGCAGCTCTTTCCGGACTAGCGGGAGGAGGACCGGGGAGCTGTTTTTT	CASSSFRTSGRRTGELFF	TRBD2	.	TRBV7-9	TRBJ2-2
TGTGCCAGCAGTTTACGCCATACCGGGACAGGGTCCACTGAAGCTTTCTTT	CASSLRHTGTGSTEAFF	TRBD1	.	TRBV27	TRBJ1-1
TGTGCCAGCAGGACAAGCAATCAGCCCCAGCATTTT	CASRTSNQPQHF	.	.	TRBV6-1	TRBJ1-5
TGTGCCAGCAGCTGGATCCAGCGGAGCCTCTACAATGAGCAGTTCTTC	CASSWIQRSLYNEQFF	.	.	TRBV13	TRBJ2-1
TGTGCCATCGCGGACGGGGGTGAAAAACTGTTTTTT	CAIADGGEKLFF	.	once	TRBV19	TRBJ1-4
TGCAGCGTTGAAGATCCGTACAACAGGGGGTCCTTTAATGAGCAGTTCTTC	CSVEDPYNRGSFNEQFF	TRBD1	many	TRBV29-1	TRBJ2-1
TGTGCCAGCAGCCAGACTGACTCCTACGAGCAGTACTTC	CASSQTDSYEQYF	.	.	TRBV5-8	TRBJ2-7
TGTGCCAGCAGGGGGACAGGGAAGGGAGATACGCAGTATTTT	CASRGTGKGDTQYF	TRBD1	.	TRBV6-1	TRBJ2-3